The 9 T cell receptor beta chains reported below all come from one sample, sequenced in a study of spatial heterogeneity in lung cancer. Time point specified: sample taken at primary tumor resection. Each CDR3 protein gets one entry after TCRdb re-called the 5' RACE reads with MiXCR. In the table there are over 50,000 distinct CDR3 sequences, about 6.6% of which are singletons. The specimen was PBMCs, collected at surgery. Receptor source: a female donor with early-stage non-small cell lung cancer.

This clonotype was counted at least ten times. The chain employs TRBV19 and TRBJ1-5, with D hard to call. V was cut by 3 bases and J by 5 bases, with 8 bases left in between. This CDR3 region has 13 residues. Germline CDR1 LNHDA, CDR2 SQIVND (reference sequence). The CDR3 nucleotides are TGTGCCAGTAGTATTGACCCCGATCAGCCCCAGCATTTT. Encoded protein: CASSIDPDQPQHF.

Ten or more counts support this clonotype. This chain joins TRBV3-1 and TRBJ2-1, with 7 nucleotides matching TRBD2. Germline CDR1 and CDR2: LGHDT and YNNKEL (reference sequence). Germline trimming cut 0 bases from V and 5 bases from J; bases unmatched to any gene: 10. This CDR3 contains 17 residues. CDR3 sequence: CASSQDHGGLGNNEQFF. In nucleotides, the CDR3 is TGTGCCAGCAGCCAAGATCATGGCGGACTAGGAAACAATGAGCAGTTCTTC.

This clonotype was seen a handful of times. This chain connects TRBV11-2 to TRBJ2-3; a possible D gene is TRBD2 (6 bases). The CDR3 has 17 amino acids. Germline CDR1 is SGHAT and CDR2 is FQNNGV. V lost 5 bases to trimming and J lost 3 bases, with 21 bases between them. CDR3 coding DNA: TGTGCCAGCAGCCGAACCGCCCGGCTAGCGAGGACAGATACGCAGTATTTT. It specifies CASSRTARLARTDTQYF.

The sample holds many counts of this clonotype. This chain uses TRBV9 with TRBJ2-7; 7 bases are a match to TRBD1. The CDR3 runs 14 residues. CDR1 is SGDLS and CDR2 is YYNGEE in the germline V gene. Trimming at V came to 3 bases and at J to 5 bases, leaving 8 bases not matched to a gene. In DNA, the CDR3 is TGTGCCAGCAGCGCCCGGACAGGTGGGGACGAGCAGTACTTC. As protein: CASSARTGGDEQYF. Looking up the rest from reference TRBV9 and TRBJ2-7 gives the full variable domain: DSGVTQTPKHLITATGQRVTLRCSPRSGDLSVYWYQQSLDQGLQFLIQYYNGEERAKGNILERFSAQQFPDLHSELNLSSLELGDSALYFCASSARTGGDEQYFGPGTRLTVT.

This clonotype was observed many times. Here the CDR3 DNA reads TGTGCCAGCACTGTAGAAGGGTTCGAGCAGTACTTC. Encoded protein: CASTVEGFEQYF. This sequence joins TRBV28 and TRBJ2-7; no clear D. Germline CDR1 MDHEN, CDR2 SYDVKM. Trimming pared 7 bases from V and 6 bases from J, leaving 13 bases between. The CDR3 is made up of 12 amino acids.

This clonotype turned up a few times. The CDR3 protein is CASRGTGGTGELFF. CDR3 nucleotide sequence: TGCGCCAGCAGGGGGACAGGGGGCACCGGGGAGCTGTTTTTT. V usage is TRBV5-1 and J usage is TRBJ2-2, with TRBD1 identical over 11 bases. V was clipped by 5 bases and J by 4 bases; unmatched bases: 1. Germline loops: CDR1 SGHRS, CDR2 YFSETQ. CDR3 length: 14 amino acids.

This clonotype was recorded many times. V is TRBV27 and J is TRBJ2-7, with TRBD2 matching 9 bases. This CDR3 is 14 amino acids long. J was trimmed by 4 bases and V by 7 bases; bases with no gene match: 8. Germline V gene data show CDR1 as MNHEY and CDR2 as SMNVEV (reference sequence). The CDR3 region is CASKLLAGLYEQYF. The CDR3 bases are TGTGCCAGCAAACTACTAGCGGGCCTTTACGAGCAGTACTTC.

V gene TRBV29-1 combines with J gene TRBJ2-6, with D unclear. The CDR3 covers 13 residues. Germline V CDR1 and CDR2: SQVTM, ANQGSEA. V shed 4 bases and J shed 0 bases, with 4 bases lying between them. CDR3 residues: CSVAGSGANVLTF. The CDR3, as DNA: TGCAGCGTTGCCGGCTCTGGGGCCAACGTCCTGACTTTC.

This chain joins TRBV13 and TRBJ2-3; no firm D call. The CDR3 contains 14 residues. V was pared by 8 bases and J by 0 bases, with 12 bases between. Looked up from germline, CDR1 is PRHDT and CDR2 is FYEKMQ (reference sequence). As DNA, the CDR3 is TGTGCCAGCCACCTACTGGGGAGCACAGATACGCAGTATTTT. Translating it yields CASHLLGSTDTQYF.